This T cell receptor (beta chain) was profiled in a study of blood T cells in healthy people across ages. Regarding the study as a whole: Higher diversity and more naive CD4+ cells were features of long-lived donors, compared to aged donors. The donors' CMV status was not determined, possibly confounding changes in expanded clonotypes.

Trimming cost V 5 bases and J 1 base, with 14 bases left between them. The length of the CDR3 is 15 residues. Concerning this clonotype: What it binds is not known.

Primed by a sample-barcoded 5' primer and a J-beta primer mix, a second PCR proceeded for 7 to 11 cycles. MiXCR, applied by TCRdb to the 5' RACE reads, yields one record per CDR3 protein. The table has around 1,500,000 distinct CDR3 sequences, under 30% seen once; the top ten hold 7.7%. The sample consisted of blood. The chain has TRBV12-3 or TRBV12-4 and TRBJ1-1; tentative D call: TRBD1 (6 bases). This TCR was recovered from a woman under 40 in good health. CDR3 sequence (DNA): TGTGCCAGCAGTCCCCAGGGGAGGGGGAACACTGAAGCTTTCTTT. Its translation: CASSPQGRGNTEAFF.